A selection of T cell receptor beta chains follows, all from one sample in a study of shared clonotypes between healthy human individuals. Only in-frame clones appear in the TCRdb table, and some are missing; sequencing was by immunoSEQ multiplex PCR. The sample contains about 600,000 clones, around 77% of which appear only once. The source material was PBMCs. Every receptor here comes from a woman in her thirties or forties in good health. Some clones in this sample may be carry-over from other donors' samples. The CDR3 runs from the conserved cysteine through the conserved F or W. Each record gives: clone size, J gene, V gene, D gene, CDR3 protein, CDR3 DNA. The D gene is left open where the match is weak. Clone size is stated in some rows and not others, as once, few, many or a class when expanded.

NA TRBJ2-1 TRBV29-1 NA CSVGDPYNEQFF TGCAGCGTCGGGGACCCCTACAATGAGCAGTTCTTC
NA TRBJ2-1 TRBV28 NA CASGGGALSVNEQFF TGTGCCAGCGGAGGGGGCGCGTTATCCGTCAATGAGCAGTTCTTC
NA TRBJ1-4 TRBV7-2 TRBD1 CASSLDSGGGEKLFF TGTGCCAGCAGCTTAGATTCAGGGGGCGGTGAAAAACTGTTTTTT
NA TRBJ2-5 TRBV9 TRBD1 CASSGPGQYQETQYF TGTGCCAGCAGCGGACCGGGACAGTACCAAGAGACCCAGTACTTC
medium-sized TRBJ2-1 TRBV4-1 TRBD1 CASSGQGSLSSYNEQFF TGCGCCAGCAGCGGACAGGGGTCGTTGTCATCCTACAATGAGCAGTTCTTC
NA TRBJ1-1 TRBV18 NA CASSPTGSDTEAFF TGTGCCAGCTCACCCACAGGGTCTGACACTGAAGCTTTCTTT
NA TRBJ2-7 TRBV6-5 NA CASSWKGTSYEQYF TGTGCCAGCAGTTGGAAGGGGACGTCCTACGAGCAGTACTTC
NA TRBJ2-1 TRBV27 TRBD2 CASSLYSGRAFEQFF TGTGCCAGCAGTTTATATAGCGGGAGGGCCTTCGAGCAGTTCTTC
NA TRBJ2-3 TRBV9 NA CASSVDGQGADTQYF TGTGCCAGCAGCGTAGACGGCCAAGGGGCAGATACGCAGTATTTT
NA TRBJ2-5 TRBV6-5 TRBD1 CASSYSVTGVETQYF TGTGCCAGCAGTTACTCCGTGACAGGGGTCGAGACCCAGTACTTC
NA TRBJ2-2 TRBV27 NA CASSKTGTQYTGEPFF TGTGCCAGCAGTAAAACCGGGACACAATACACCGGGGAGCCGTTTTTT
few TRBJ1-4 TRBV5-4 TRBD1 CASSRGQGDEKLFF TGTGCCAGCAGCCGTGGACAGGGAGATGAAAAACTGTTTTTT
NA TRBJ2-3 TRBV30 NA CAWTLGGQIVSTDTQYF TGTGCCTGGACCCTCGGGGGTCAGATAGTAAGCACAGATACGCAGTATTTT
NA TRBJ2-5 TRBV6-1 TRBD1 CASSGTGGRETQYF TGTGCCAGCAGTGGAACAGGGGGGCGGGAGACCCAGTACTTC
few TRBJ2-1 TRBV7-2 NA CASSPEATYYNEQFF TGTGCCAGCAGCCCCGAAGCTACGTACTACAATGAGCAGTTCTTC